This entry is about one T cell receptor beta chain. Its antigen is not identified. Focal radiation plus CTLA-4 blockade with ipilimumab was administered to patients who had chemo-refractory metastatic non-small-cell lung cancer. The data were obtained in a study of radiotherapy plus CTLA-4 blockade in lung cancer. Study overall: Among all patients, approximately 18% showed objective responses, while 30% to 40% had disease control.

Germline V lookup: CDR1 SGHVS, CDR2 FQNEAQ. V lost 4 bases and J lost 6, with 10 bases in between. The CDR3 is 13 residues long. Study findings and constraints: In blood, early T cell clone dynamics reportedly predicted response best, together with interferon-beta. Radiotherapy with ipilimumab was followed by blood expansion of tumor-derived clones.

Method: immunoSEQ multiplex PCR; TCRdb's copy keeps in-frame clones and lacks some. The profile shows about 100,000 clones, about four fifths of them singletons. The rearrangement joins TRBV7-8 to TRBJ2-1, with D possibly matching TRBD1 (6 bases). The receptor was isolated from a human donor with non-small cell lung cancer who had stable disease on radiotherapy plus ipilimumab. Sequenced here: peripheral blood, sampled from a patient treated with radiotherapy plus ipilimumab. This CDR3 is CASSSGAANEQFF. CDR3 bases: TGTGCCAGCAGCTCAGGGGCGGCCAATGAGCAGTTCTTC.